This T cell receptor (beta chain) stems from a study of neoadjuvant anti-PD-1 for oral cavity cancer. Study context: Patients mostly received three to four biweekly nivolumab doses at 3 mg/kg before surgery. Around day 43, patients without progression received a fourth nivolumab dose before surgery.

Time point here: after neoadjuvant nivolumab, at surgical resection. Stage II-IVA oral cavity squamous cell carcinoma was new and untreated by systemic or radiation therapy. Germline V CDR1 and CDR2: SQVTM, ANQGSEA. Trimming removed 7 bases at V and 2 bases at J, with 19 bases between. This CDR3 region has 15 residues. Here immunoSEQ multiplex PCR was the method, and the copy in TCRdb shows in-frame clones only, minus some. The sample consists of thousands of clones, around 75% of them appearing once. V is TRBV29-1 and J is TRBJ2-3; D call uncertain. The sample consisted of PBMCs, taken after nivolumab (anti-PD-1) treatment. The origin of this receptor is a person aged 35-79 years with oral cavity squamous cell carcinoma. The CDR3 region has the DNA TGCAGCGCCAGACGTGGGTTAACAAACACAGATACGCAGTATTTT. It translates to CSARRGLTNTDTQYF.